Below, 11 T cell receptor beta chains from the same sample are listed, as sequenced in a study of blood T cell repertoires in COVID-19. The repertoire was sequenced with immunoSEQ multiplex PCR; TCRdb's copy has only in-frame clones and lacks some. This sample has around 250,000 clones, with more than 70% found just once. Sequenced sample: peripheral blood. The receptors come from a man aged 40-49 years with active or convalescent COVID-19.

The chain joins TRBV13 to TRBJ2-2, with D uncertain. Between the trimmed V and J ends, which lost 4 bases and 9 bases, there was a span of 6 bases. From germline, CDR1 is PRHDT and CDR2 FYEKMQ (reference sequence). The CDR3 has 11 amino acids. The DNA for the CDR3 is TGTGCCAGCAGCTCGGGTAGGGAGCTGTTTTTT. Amino acid sequence: CASSSGRELFF.

The V call is TRBV11-3, the J call TRBJ2-5; weak D call: TRBD2 (5 bases). The CDR3 runs to 15 residues. Per the germline V gene, CDR1 is SGHNT and CDR2 is YENEEA. Deletions cut 0 bases from V and 9 bases from J, with 17 bases between. The CDR3 is CASSLEGGPPGAQYF. The CDR3 DNA sequence: TGTGCCAGCAGCTTAGAGGGTGGACCGCCCGGGGCCCAGTACTTC.

This rearrangement joins TRBV24-1 to TRBJ1-5, with D uncertain. Germline CDR1 KGHDR, CDR2 SFDVKD. The V end lost 1 base, the J end lost 12 bases, and 9 bases lay between the germline ends. The CDR3 runs 12 residues. The CDR3 here is CATSDFDRVQHF. Written as DNA, the CDR3 is TGTGCCACCAGTGATTTTGACCGGGTCCAGCATTTT.

The genes are TRBV10-3 and TRBJ1-1; no definite D call. V was shortened by 4 bases and J by 1 base, with 4 bases between the two germline ends. Germline loops: CDR1 ENHRY, CDR2 SYGVKD. This CDR3 contains 12 residues. CDR3 sequence reads: CAISGGNTEAFF. CDR3 coding DNA: TGTGCCATCAGTGGAGGGAACACTGAAGCTTTCTTT.

V gene TRBV5-6 combines with J gene TRBJ1-1; D is perhaps TRBD1 (6 bases). Germline V CDR1 and CDR2: SGHDT, YYEEEE. This CDR3 has 12 amino acids. The germline V and J ends were trimmed by 4 bases and 4 bases, with 8 bases remaining between them. DNA of the CDR3: TGTGCCAGCAGCCGAGGGGGCACTGAAGCTTTCTTT. This encodes CASSRGGTEAFF. The full variable domain, its missing parts supplied by reference TRBV5-6 and TRBJ1-1, is DAGVTQSPTHLIKTRGQQVTLRCSPKSGHDTVSWYQQALGQGPQFIFQYYEEEERQRGNFPDRFSGHQFPNYSSELNVNALLLGDSALYLCASSRGGTEAFFGQGTRLTVV.

The chain employs TRBV28 and TRBJ1-1; TRBD1 aligns across 11 bases. The ends lost 5 bases at V and 3 bases at J; junction bases unmatched: 5. Germline CDR1 and CDR2: MDHEN and SYDVKM. This CDR3 is built from 15 residues. The CDR3: CASSLRTGGDTEAFF. CDR3 DNA: TGTGCCAGCAGTCTAAGGACAGGGGGCGACACTGAAGCTTTCTTT.

The chain links TRBV11-1 to TRBJ1-1, with 8 nucleotides matching TRBD1. Germline CDR1 and CDR2: SGHAT and FQDESV (reference sequence). The ends lost 5 bases at V and 4 bases at J; junction bases unmatched: 9. The CDR3 consists of 15 residues. DNA of the CDR3: TGTGCCAGCAGCGTATTACGACAGGGGACCACTGAAGCTTTCTTT. Residues: CASSVLRQGTTEAFF.

This clone was seen only once. The V gene is TRBV3-1 (or the pseudogene TRBV3-2), the J gene TRBJ2-3; 15 positions agree with TRBD2. The CDR3 runs 16 residues. Trimming removed 5 bases from V and 5 bases from J; junction bases left unmatched: 5. CDR1 LGHDT and CDR2 YNNKEL come from the germline V gene (reference sequence). Written as DNA, the CDR3 is TGTGCCAGCAGCATAGGACTAGCGGGAGGGAAAGATACGCAGTATTTT. The encoded protein is CASSIGLAGGKDTQYF.

The genes are TRBV11-3 and TRBJ1-1; 7 nucleotides agree with TRBD1. Trimming at V came to 5 bases and at J to 7 bases, leaving 13 bases not matched to a gene. The CDR3 covers 15 residues. Per the germline V gene, CDR1 is SGHNT and CDR2 is YENEEA. The CDR3 protein is CASSGRQGVGIEAFF. The CDR3 DNA reads TGTGCCAGCAGCGGCCGACAGGGTGTGGGAATTGAAGCTTTCTTT.

The gene calls are TRBV5-5 and TRBJ2-7; 7 bases are shared with TRBD1. CDR1 and CDR2 (germline): SGHKS, YYEKEE (reference sequence). The length of the CDR3 is 14 residues. The J segment lost 1 base and the V segment lost 4 bases, leaving 5 bases of the junction unmatched. CDR3 loop: CASSPEDRSYEQYF. CDR3 in DNA: TGTGCCAGCAGCCCCGAGGACAGGTCCTACGAGCAGTACTTC.

This sequence joins TRBV4-3 and TRBJ2-3, with 9 bases matching TRBD2. CDR1 is LGHNA and CDR2 is YSLEER in the germline V gene. J lost 1 base, V lost 5 bases, and 10 bases had no gene match. The CDR3 covers 17 residues. CDR3 DNA sequence: TGCGCCAGCAGCTCCCGGAAAAGCGGGGGGCGCACAGATACGCAGTATTTT. Translation: CASSSRKSGGRTDTQYF.